Following are 19 T cell receptor beta chains from one sample sequenced in a study of cytomegalovirus exposure and HLA in healthy donors. PCR primers comprised 60 Vbeta and 13 Jbeta primers. Assay: immunoSEQ multiplex PCR; the TCRdb copy retains only in-frame clones and omits some. The sample carries 100,000 to 120,000 clones, 76% recorded once. The sample consisted of PBMCs. Receptors were obtained from a man aged 30 to 39 in good health and CMV-seropositive.

The rearrangement joins TRBV5-4 to TRBJ2-2; no firm D call. Germline loops: CDR1 SGHNT, CDR2 YYREEE (reference sequence). The CDR3 has 16 residues. V was trimmed by 1 base and J by 6 bases, leaving 16 bases between them. For the CDR3, the DNA is TGTGCCAGCAGCTTGCAAATCAGCTTGCAGGCCGGGGAGCTGTTTTTT. Translation gives CASSLQISLQAGELFF.

This chain joins TRBV5-1 and TRBJ2-1; TRBD2 agrees at 10 bases. This CDR3 region has 19 residues. Germline CDR1 SGHRS, CDR2 YFSETQ. Trimming at V came to 0 bases and at J to 4 bases, leaving 13 bases not matched to a gene. CDR3 in DNA: TGCGCCAGCAGCTTGGAATTAGCGGGGGGCCTCCCCGGGTACAATGAGCAGTTCTTC. The encoded protein is CASSLELAGGLPGYNEQFF. The full variable domain, in which reference TRBV5-1 and TRBJ2-1 provide the parts outside the CDR3, is KAGVTQTPRYLIKTRGQQVTLSCSPISGHRSVSWYQQTPGQGLQFLFEYFSETQRNKGNFPGRFSGRQFSNSRSEMNVSTLELGDSALYLCASSLELAGGLPGYNEQFFGPGTRLTVL.

The rearrangement joins TRBV27 to TRBJ2-1, with TRBD2 matching 7 bases. This CDR3 region has 18 residues. V lost 4 bases, J lost 1 base, and 13 bases stayed unmatched. Germline V gene sequence: CDR1 MNHEY, CDR2 SMNVEV (reference sequence). The CDR3 nucleotides are TGTGCCAGCAGTTCATCTAGCGATGGGGGGGTATCCTACAATGAGCAGTTCTTC. It yields the protein CASSSSSDGGVSYNEQFF.

The chain combines TRBV27 with TRBJ1-1; D is perhaps TRBD1 (5 bases). V was shortened by 10 bases and J by 0 bases, with 21 bases between the two germline ends. Germline loops: CDR1 MNHEY, CDR2 SMNVEV (reference sequence). This CDR3 is 16 amino acids long. Here the CDR3 DNA reads TGTGCCACCTATCAAGACCCAGGGCCAATGAACACTGAAGCTTTCTTT. This sequence encodes CATYQDPGPMNTEAFF.

The chain employs TRBV28 and TRBJ2-5; TRBD2 agrees at 8 bases. Germline loops: CDR1 MDHEN, CDR2 SYDVKM. CDR3 length equals 16 residues. The V gene end was trimmed by 3 bases and the J gene end by 2 bases; junction bases not matched to a gene: 8. The CDR3 loop reads CASSFEAGARQETQYF. For the CDR3, the DNA is TGTGCCAGCAGTTTTGAAGCGGGGGCCCGGCAAGAGACCCAGTACTTC.

This chain connects TRBV4-1 to TRBJ2-7; 10 positions match TRBD1. The ends lost 1 base at V and 5 bases at J; junction bases unmatched: 5. Germline assignment: CDR1 MGHRA and CDR2 YSYEKL. The CDR3 covers 15 residues. The CDR3 sequence: CASSQGQGAFNEQYF. CDR3 sequence (DNA): TGCGCCAGCAGCCAAGGACAGGGGGCTTTTAACGAGCAGTACTTC.

The J gene is TRBJ2-1, the V gene TRBV9; 9 bases are a match to TRBD2. The CDR3 contains 16 residues. Germline values: CDR1 SGDLS, CDR2 YYNGEE. V lost 4 bases to trimming and J lost 3 bases; unmatched junction nucleotides: 8. In DNA, the CDR3 is TGTGCCAGCAGCAGCGGCGGACTAGCGTACTACAATGAGCAGTTCTTC. This encodes CASSSGGLAYYNEQFF.

V usage is TRBV10-3 and J usage is TRBJ2-7, with 9 bases fitting TRBD2. Losses at the gene ends were 3 bases for V and 2 bases for J; bases not matched to a gene: 5. Germline values: CDR1 ENHRY, CDR2 SYGVKD. The CDR3 totals 15 residues. The CDR3 DNA reads TGTGCCATCAGTGAAAGACTAGCGGATGCCTACGAGCAGTACTTC. Its translation is CAISERLADAYEQYF.

The chain is built from TRBV5-8 and TRBJ2-7; no reliable D call. CDR3 length equals 13 residues. Germline lookup yields CDR1 SGHTS and CDR2 YDEGEE. With 0 bases removed from V and 6 bases from J, the gap between germline ends came to 10 bases. The CDR3 nucleotides read TGTGCCAGCAGCTTGGGAGGAAATCGCGAGCAGTACTTC. Its protein is CASSLGGNREQYF.

The genes are TRBV28 and TRBJ2-3; weak D call: TRBD1 (6 bases). This CDR3 has 18 residues. Between the trimmed V and J ends, which lost 1 base and 0 bases, there was a span of 17 bases. Germline assignment: CDR1 MDHEN and CDR2 SYDVKM. CDR3 sequence (DNA): TGTGCCAGCAGTTTATTGGGAAAACAGGGACCTAGCACAGATACGCAGTATTTT. It translates to CASSLLGKQGPSTDTQYF.

This clone was picked up one time. V and J are TRBV13 and TRBJ2-5; 7 bases agree with TRBD1. Trimming cost V 3 bases and J 0 bases; bases outside gene matches: 4. This CDR3 spans 15 amino acids. Germline lookup yields CDR1 PRHDT and CDR2 FYEKMQ (reference sequence). The CDR3 protein is CASSFGQVNQETQYF. CDR3 nucleotides: TGTGCCAGCAGCTTCGGACAGGTAAACCAAGAGACCCAGTACTTC. Supplemented by reference TRBV13 and TRBJ2-5, the full variable domain reads AAGVIQSPRHLIKEKRETATLKCYPIPRHDTVYWYQQGPGQDPQFLISFYEKMQSDKGSIPDRFSAQQFSDYHSELNMSSLELGDSALYFCASSFGQVNQETQYFGPGTRLLVL.

The chain uses TRBV5-1 and TRBJ1-2; D remains unclear. Germline V CDR1 and CDR2: SGHRS, YFSETQ. The CDR3 runs to 12 residues. The germline V and J ends were trimmed by 2 bases and 6 bases, with 8 bases remaining between them. As DNA, the CDR3 is TGCGCCAGCAGCTTCGAGGGAGATGGCTACACCTTC. Amino acids: CASSFEGDGYTF. The full variable domain, with the rest looked up from reference TRBV5-1 and TRBJ1-2, is KAGVTQTPRYLIKTRGQQVTLSCSPISGHRSVSWYQQTPGQGLQFLFEYFSETQRNKGNFPGRFSGRQFSNSRSEMNVSTLELGDSALYLCASSFEGDGYTFGSGTRLTVV.

This chain links TRBV9 with TRBJ1-3, with a tentative D call TRBD1 (5 bases). The germline gives CDR1 SGDLS, CDR2 YYNGEE. CDR3 length: 16 residues. V was pared by 4 bases and J by 0 bases, with 14 bases between. The DNA for the CDR3 is TGTGCCAGCAGCCCCCCGACAGATAACTCTGGAAACACCATATATTTT. It translates to CASSPPTDNSGNTIYF.

This rearrangement joins TRBV6-5 to TRBJ2-5, with 13 bases fitting TRBD2. After removal of 5 bases from V and 5 bases from J, the junction contained 5 bases not matched to a gene. Germline values: CDR1 MNHEY, CDR2 SVGAGI. CDR3 length equals 15 residues. CDR3 region: CASSRTSGGFETQYF. The CDR3 DNA reads as TGTGCCAGCAGTCGGACTAGCGGGGGATTCGAGACCCAGTACTTC.

This chain links TRBV4-3 with TRBJ1-5, with 11 bases lining up with TRBD1. V lost 4 bases to trimming and J lost 7 bases; unmatched junction nucleotides: 6. The CDR3 contains 15 residues. The germline gives CDR1 LGHNA, CDR2 YSLEER. DNA of the CDR3: TGCGCCAGCAGCCCCGGGACAGGGGGGAAGCAGCCCCAGCATTTT. Protein: CASSPGTGGKQPQHF.

This chain links TRBV5-5 with TRBJ1-5, with D possibly being TRBD1 (5 bases). CDR3 length: 16 amino acids. V lost 5 bases to trimming and J lost 2 bases, with 17 bases between them. CDR1 is SGHKS and CDR2 is YYEKEE in the germline V gene (reference sequence). As DNA, the CDR3 is TGTGCCAGCAGTTCGTCAGGGTTTAGAGGCAATCAGCCCCAGCATTTT. This encodes CASSSSGFRGNQPQHF.

The rearrangement joins TRBV9 to TRBJ2-2; D is possibly TRBD1 (5 bases). Germline CDR1 and CDR2: SGDLS and YYNGEE. V shed 0 bases and J shed 7 bases, with 10 bases lying between them. The CDR3 sequence is 14 residues long. CDR3 loop: CASSVGGPLGELFF. CDR3 sequence (DNA): TGTGCCAGCAGCGTAGGGGGCCCTCTCGGGGAGCTGTTTTTT.

V usage is TRBV4-3 and J usage is TRBJ2-7, with 8 positions matching TRBD1. The CDR3 is 15 residues long. The J segment lost 3 bases and the V segment lost 0 bases, leaving 4 bases of the junction unmatched. Germline CDR1 and CDR2: LGHNA and YSLEER. CDR3 loop: CASSQDSGGNYEQYF. The CDR3 bases are TGCGCCAGCAGCCAAGATTCAGGGGGCAACTACGAGCAGTACTTC.

This chain joins TRBV27 and TRBJ2-7; 9 positions agree with TRBD1. V was pared by 6 bases and J by 4 bases, with 19 bases of the junction left unmatched. Germline-derived CDR1 and CDR2 are MNHEY and SMNVEV (reference sequence). CDR3 length: 18 residues. CDR3 in DNA: TGTGCCAGCAGCCCGGGACTGTTCGGGGGACAGGGTTGGTACGAGCAGTACTTC. Translating it yields CASSPGLFGGQGWYEQYF.